A single sample is the source of the 11 T cell receptor beta chains below, sequenced in a study of Graves' ophthalmopathy and Graves' hyperthyroidism. TCR beta CDR3 regions were amplified from RNA transcripts. After a first-round RT-PCR with HTBI primers, a second-round multiplex PCR was run. In TCRdb, the multiplex PCR reads were re-called with MiXCR into one record per CDR3 protein. Counted here are about 370,000 distinct CDR3 sequences, about 18% occurring once; the ten biggest clones make up 2% to 3%. The sequenced material came from peripheral blood. The receptors here all came from an adult woman with stable Graves' hyperthyroidism.

This clonotype was seen ten or more times. The rearrangement uses TRBV11-2 and TRBJ2-5; 13 positions match TRBD2. CDR3 size: 16 residues. Germline V gene lookup returns CDR1 SGHAT and CDR2 FQNNGV. J lost 7 bases, V lost 5 bases, and 10 bases had no gene match. The CDR3 reads CASSTTGTSGMRTQYF. CDR3 nucleotides: TGTGCCAGCAGCACCACTGGGACTAGCGGGATGAGGACCCAGTACTTC.

There are many counts of this clonotype. V gene TRBV12-3 or TRBV12-4 combines with J gene TRBJ1-5; D call uncertain. With 1 base removed from V and 0 bases from J, the gap between germline ends came to 7 bases. This CDR3 has 15 amino acids. The CDR3 DNA sequence: TGTGCCAGCAGTTTAGAACGGTATAGCAATCAGCCCCAGCATTTT. Encoded protein: CASSLERYSNQPQHF.

This clonotype was counted ten times or more. The chain links TRBV6-5 to TRBJ1-1; D gene unclear. There are 13 residues in the CDR3. CDR1 and CDR2 from the germline V gene are MNHEY and SVGAGI. V shed 2 bases and J shed 4 bases, with 8 bases lying between them. CDR3 region: CASSYAGGTEAFF. CDR3 DNA sequence: TGTGCCAGCAGTTACGCTGGAGGCACTGAAGCTTTCTTT.

This clonotype was found many times. The chain has TRBV5-1 and TRBJ2-7; TRBD2 matches at 9 bases. The trim removed 3 bases at V and 3 bases at J, leaving 7 bases unmatched. Per the germline V gene, CDR1 is SGHRS and CDR2 is YFSETQ. The CDR3 runs 15 residues. The CDR3 reads CASSWTLAGHYEQYF. CDR3 DNA sequence: TGCGCCAGCAGCTGGACCCTAGCGGGACACTACGAGCAGTACTTC. Supplemented by reference TRBV5-1 and TRBJ2-7, the full variable domain reads KAGVTQTPRYLIKTRGQQVTLSCSPISGHRSVSWYQQTPGQGLQFLFEYFSETQRNKGNFPGRFSGRQFSNSRSEMNVSTLELGDSALYLCASSWTLAGHYEQYFGPGTRLTVT.

This clonotype was seen at least ten times. The chain combines TRBV2 with TRBJ2-4; D not certain. Trimming took off 0 bases at V and 0 bases at J, with 12 bases between the two ends. Germline V gene sequence: CDR1 SNHLY, CDR2 FYNNEI. There are 17 residues in the CDR3. The CDR3 sequence: CASSEAGNRLAKNIQYF. The CDR3 nucleotides read TGTGCCAGCAGTGAAGCGGGGAATCGGTTAGCCAAAAACATTCAGTACTTC.

This chain uses TRBV28 with TRBJ1-1, with 9 bases fitting TRBD1. After removal of 7 bases from V and 1 base from J, the junction contained 7 bases not matched to a gene. The CDR3 spans 15 residues. CDR1 and CDR2 (germline): MDHEN, SYDVKM. In DNA form, the CDR3 reads TGTGCCAGCACAGAACAGGGGGCTTCGAACACTGAAGCTTTCTTT. Its protein is CASTEQGASNTEAFF.

With regard to this clonotype: At one end the junction does not follow the germline gene, possibly because of a read error. The chain uses TRBV9 and TRBJ2-5; a weak D match, TRBD2 (5 bases). The CDR3 consists of 16 residues. CDR1 and CDR2 (germline): SGDLS, YYNGEE. The CDR3 region is CASSVGGVGRRETLYF. The CDR3 DNA follows: TGTGCCAGCAGCGTAGGGGGAGTAGGGCGGCGAGAGACCCTGTACTTC. Full variable domain (rest looked up from reference TRBV9 and TRBJ2-5): DSGVTQTPKHLITATGQRVTLRCSPRSGDLSVYWYQQSLDQGLQFLIQYYNGEERAKGNILERFSAQQFPDLHSELNLSSLELGDSALYFCASSVGGVGRRETLYFGPGTRLLVL.

This clonotype came up many times. The chain links TRBV12-3 or TRBV12-4 to TRBJ1-2; 7 nucleotides match TRBD1. Unmatched junction bases numbered 7, after V lost 5 bases and J lost 1 base. CDR3 size: 15 residues. CDR3 sequence (DNA): TGTGCCAGCAGTCGGGACAGATCATTTAACTATGGCTACACCTTC. Translating gives CASSRDRSFNYGYTF.

Many counts were recorded for this clonotype. The chain recombines TRBV20-1 with TRBJ2-7; D possibly uses TRBD1 or TRBD2 (6 bases each). V was cut by 7 bases and J by 1 base, with 11 bases left in between. The CDR3 has 12 residues. CDR1 and CDR2 (germline): DFQATT, SNEGSKA (reference sequence). CDR3 sequence (DNA): TGCAGTGTTAGGGGGACTTCCTACGAGCAGTACTTC. Its translation is CSVRGTSYEQYF.

The chain joins TRBV9 to TRBJ2-7, with D unresolved. This CDR3 has 15 residues. V shed 0 bases and J shed 4 bases, with 14 bases lying between them. Per germline, CDR1 SGDLS and CDR2 YYNGEE. This CDR3 reads CASSVDPQDPYEQYF. The CDR3 nucleotides read TGTGCCAGCAGCGTAGATCCCCAGGATCCATACGAGCAGTACTTC.

This clonotype was observed once. The V and J genes are TRBV6-2 or TRBV6-3 and TRBJ1-2; D may be TRBD1 (5 bases). The ends were cut back, 6 bases at V and 6 bases at J, with 20 bases in the middle. This CDR3 has 15 amino acids. The germline CDR1 and CDR2 sequences are MNHEY and SVGEGT. The DNA for the CDR3 is TGTGCCAGCAGATTGAGACGGGGGTCCTTAGATGGCTACACCTTC. Protein: CASRLRRGSLDGYTF.